These 24 T cell receptor beta chains were sequenced from one sample in a study of T cell changes during pregnancy in multiple sclerosis. Here immunoSEQ multiplex PCR was the method, and the copy in TCRdb shows in-frame clones only, minus some. The data contain tens of thousands of clones, less than 95% of them singletons. The sample in question was CD8+ T cells from peripheral blood mononuclear cells, obtained before pregnancy. These receptors were taken from a female donor with multiple sclerosis, enrolled in a pregnancy study.

This clone was recorded once. The gene calls are TRBV6-5 and TRBJ2-3, with 9 bases matching TRBD2. The CDR3 runs to 16 residues. Looked up from germline, CDR1 is MNHEY and CDR2 is SVGAGI. J lost 3 bases, V lost 0 bases, and 4 bases had no gene match. The CDR3 DNA is TGTGCCAGCAGTTACTCGCTAGCGGGGATTACAGATACGCAGTATTTT. Translated: CASSYSLAGITDTQYF.

The V call is TRBV6-5, the J call TRBJ1-1, with D unclear. Trimming pared 5 bases from V and 7 bases from J, leaving 8 bases between. This CDR3 is 11 amino acids long. Germline CDR1 is MNHEY and CDR2 is SVGAGI. The CDR3 protein is CASSPGVEAFF. CDR3 in DNA: TGTGCCAGCAGTCCCGGGGTTGAAGCTTTCTTT.

The genes are TRBV9 and TRBJ1-2, with 10 bases aligning to TRBD1. This CDR3 contains 16 residues. The germline V gene encodes CDR1 SGDLS and CDR2 YYNGEE. Trimming cost V 0 bases and J 4 bases; bases outside gene matches: 6. CDR3: CASSVGGGTGVYGYTF. The CDR3 DNA reads TGTGCCAGCAGCGTAGGGGGGGGGACAGGGGTCTATGGCTACACCTTC.

The chain recombines TRBV30 with TRBJ2-3, with a tentative D call TRBD2 (7 bases). V lost 4 bases, J lost 0 bases, and 38 bases lay in between. This CDR3 comprises 23 residues. CDR1 is GTSNPN, CDR2 SVGIG, per germline (reference sequence). CDR3 nucleotide sequence: TGTGCCTGGAAAGGATGGACGGCTCAAGGGGGGGTTCGGGACCGGAGAAGCACAGATACGCAGTATTTT. Amino acid sequence: CAWKGWTAQGGVRDRRSTDTQYF.

This clone occurred once. The V call is TRBV30, the J call TRBJ1-3; D gene unclear. The CDR3 consists of 13 residues. Per the germline V gene, CDR1 is GTSNPN and CDR2 is SVGIG (reference sequence). Trimming removed 0 bases from V and 2 bases from J, with 5 bases in between. The CDR3 DNA sequence: TGTGCCTGGAGTGTATCTACTGGAAACACCATATATTTT. This encodes CAWSVSTGNTIYF.

The gene calls are TRBV9 and TRBJ2-2, with 15 positions matching TRBD2. The CDR3 is 18 amino acids. Per the germline V gene, CDR1 is SGDLS and CDR2 is YYNGEE. V lost 3 bases and J lost 1; bases outside the gene matches: 4. The CDR3 nucleotides read TGTGCCAGCAGCGCGGGACTAGCGGGGGGCAGGAACACCGGGGAGCTGTTTTTT. It encodes CASSAGLAGGRNTGELFF.

V gene TRBV7-9 combines with J gene TRBJ1-1; D ambiguous. V lost 2 bases and J lost 4, with 8 bases in between. From germline, CDR1 is SEHNR and CDR2 FQNEAQ (reference sequence). This CDR3 is 13 amino acids long. CDR3 bases: TGTGCCAGCAGCTTATCGGCGGGCACTGAAGCTTTCTTT. This translates into CASSLSAGTEAFF.

This clone has a handful of counts. The chain recombines TRBV23-1 with TRBJ1-2; 11 bases fit TRBD1. TRBV23-1 is reported as an ORF; its role is uncertain. The junction had 11 bases not matched to a gene; V was cut back by 7 bases and J by 4 bases. The CDR3 length is 16 residues. CDR3 loop: CASIWTGGARCYGYTF. The CDR3 DNA is TGCGCCAGCATATGGACAGGGGGCGCGCGGTGCTATGGCTACACCTTC.

The rearrangement uses TRBV4-1 and TRBJ1-1; 7 nucleotides align to TRBD1. The J segment lost 7 bases and the V segment lost 4 bases, leaving 6 bases of the junction unmatched. Germline CDR1 reads MGHRA; CDR2 reads YSYEKL. The CDR3 is 13 amino acids. The CDR3 sequence is CASSPGQRNEAFF. In nucleotides, the CDR3 is TGCGCCAGCAGCCCGGGACAGCGAAATGAAGCTTTCTTT.

This clone showed up just a few times. This chain joins TRBV4-1 and TRBJ2-2; D is perhaps TRBD2 (5 bases). Germline lookup yields CDR1 MGHRA and CDR2 YSYEKL. The CDR3 length is 15 residues. Deletions cut 4 bases from V and 4 bases from J, with 13 bases between. The CDR3 spells CASSLYRDSTGELFF. In DNA form, the CDR3 reads TGCGCCAGCAGCCTCTATCGGGATAGCACCGGGGAGCTGTTTTTT.

The rearrangement links TRBV7-9 to TRBJ1-5; D gene ambiguous. V lost 0 bases to trimming and J lost 5 bases, with 8 bases between them. This CDR3 has 14 amino acids. Germline CDR1 is SEHNR and CDR2 is FQNEAQ (reference sequence). The CDR3 loop is CASSLAGGHQPQHF. Here the CDR3 DNA reads TGTGCCAGCAGCTTAGCGGGAGGGCATCAGCCCCAGCATTTT.

The chain links TRBV30 to TRBJ2-7; D is possibly TRBD1 (5 bases). Trimming took off 5 bases at V and 2 bases at J, with 16 bases between the two ends. From germline, CDR1 is GTSNPN and CDR2 SVGIG (reference sequence). This CDR3 region has 14 residues. CDR3 DNA sequence: TGTGCCTGGGGCGCCCAGGGCCCTCCCTACGAGCAGTACTTC. Translated: CAWGAQGPPYEQYF.

The sample holds one count of this clone. The chain has TRBV4-2 and TRBJ2-2; no firm D call. This CDR3 spans 16 amino acids. With 0 bases removed from V and 0 bases from J, the gap between germline ends came to 8 bases. The germline CDR1 and CDR2 sequences are LGHNA and YNFKEQ. In nucleotides, the CDR3 is TGTGCCAGCAGCCAAGAGGAGTTCTCGAACACCGGGGAGCTGTTTTTT. This gives the protein CASSQEEFSNTGELFF.

The V and J genes are TRBV4-3 and TRBJ2-1; TRBD2 matches 9 bases. The trim removed 1 base at V and 6 bases at J, leaving 7 bases unmatched. This CDR3 is 16 amino acids long. Germline CDR1 LGHNA, CDR2 YSLEER. The CDR3 DNA follows: TGCGCCAGCAGCCAAGCGTGGCGGGGGGGCCCCAATGAGCAGTTCTTC. It codes for CASSQAWRGGPNEQFF.

The CDR3 DNA reads TGTGCCAGCGGCGACGGGGGAAGCTCCTACGAGCAGTACTTC. Protein sequence: CASGDGGSSYEQYF. This chain uses TRBV5-6 with TRBJ2-7; maybe TRBD2 (6 bases). V lost 7 bases, J lost 0 bases, and 14 bases lay in between. Germline loops: CDR1 SGHDT, CDR2 YYEEEE. This CDR3 has 14 amino acids.

The CDR3, as DNA: TGTGCCAGCAGTGTAACTAGCGGCACAGATACGCAGTATTTT. Its translation is CASSVTSGTDTQYF. The chain links TRBV6-4 to TRBJ2-3; 7 bases are a match to TRBD2. The V segment lost 4 bases and the J segment 1 base; nucleotides outside the gene matches: 2. This CDR3 contains 14 residues. Germline values: CDR1 MRHNA, CDR2 SNTAGT.

V is TRBV4-3 and J is TRBJ2-5; D is unresolved. The last part of the DNA fits TRBJ2-7 better; the J call may be wrong. The CDR3 has 15 residues. CDR1 and CDR2 (germline): LGHNA, YSLEER. In nucleotides, the CDR3 is TGCGCCAGCAGCCAAGAAGAGTTGGGCCAATACGAGCAGTACTTC. Encoded protein: CASSQEELGQYEQYF.

The rearrangement links TRBV9 to TRBJ2-3; 12 bases line up with TRBD2. Losses at the gene ends were 0 bases for V and 9 bases for J; bases not matched to a gene: 11. Looked up from germline, CDR1 is SGDLS and CDR2 is YYNGEE. CDR3 size: 17 residues. The CDR3 coding sequence is TGTGCCAGCAGCGTAGTCCCACTAGCGGGGGGCTCCCAAACGCAGTATTTT. It codes for CASSVVPLAGGSQTQYF.

This chain joins TRBV7-9 and TRBJ2-3, with 10 bases identical to TRBD2. The CDR3 is 17 residues long. Unmatched junction bases numbered 9, after V lost 4 bases and J lost 2 bases. Germline-derived CDR1 and CDR2 are SEHNR and FQNEAQ (reference sequence). The CDR3 loop is CASSSHGGLAPTDTQYF. Here the CDR3 DNA reads TGTGCCAGCAGCTCCCACGGGGGACTAGCGCCCACAGATACGCAGTATTTT.

The chain is built from TRBV5-1 and TRBJ2-3; maybe TRBD1 (6 bases). V dropped 1 base and J dropped 1 base, with 13 bases sitting between them. CDR3 length: 16 amino acids. The germline V gene has CDR1 SGHRS and CDR2 YFSETQ. The CDR3: CASSLNGGAGTDTQYF. CDR3 nucleotides: TGCGCCAGCAGCTTGAATGGGGGCGCGGGCACAGATACGCAGTATTTT.

This chain joins TRBV27 and TRBJ1-2; 10 bases line up with TRBD1. The CDR3 length is 16 residues. V was pared by 6 bases and J by 5 bases, with 12 bases of the junction left unmatched. Per germline, CDR1 MNHEY and CDR2 SMNVEV (reference sequence). CDR3 protein: CASRSTGTGALYGYTF. The DNA of the CDR3 is TGTGCCAGCAGGTCGACCGGGACAGGGGCTTTATATGGCTACACCTTC.

The chain has TRBV19 and TRBJ1-2; D is uncertain. Germline CDR1 reads LNHDA; CDR2 reads SQIVND (reference sequence). The V gene lost 8 bases and the J gene lost 1 base, with 17 bases spanning the gap. This CDR3 region has 15 residues. The chain's CDR3 is CASRRARDLNYGYTF. The CDR3 nucleotides are TGTGCCAGTCGTAGAGCCCGGGATCTTAACTATGGCTACACCTTC.

V gene TRBV19 combines with J gene TRBJ2-1, with a tentative D call TRBD1 (5 bases). Per germline, CDR1 LNHDA and CDR2 SQIVND (reference sequence). V shed 6 bases and J shed 4 bases, with 10 bases lying between them. The CDR3 is made up of 13 amino acids. This CDR3 reads CASSHTGYNEQFF. CDR3 DNA sequence: TGTGCCAGTAGCCACACAGGTTACAATGAGCAGTTCTTC. The full variable domain, its missing parts supplied by reference TRBV19 and TRBJ2-1, is DGGITQSPKYLFRKEGQNVTLSCEQNLNHDAMYWYRQDPGQGLRLIYYSQIVNDFQKGDIAEGYSVSREKKESFPLTVTSAQKNPTAFYLCASSHTGYNEQFFGPGTRLTVL.

The V call is TRBV4-3, the J call TRBJ2-3; D may be TRBD1 (5 bases). Trimming pared 4 bases from V and 1 base from J, leaving 18 bases between. CDR1 LGHNA and CDR2 YSLEER come from the germline V gene. CDR3 size: 17 residues. The CDR3 nucleotides are TGCGCCAGCAGCCCCCAACTACTATTCAGGGGCACAGATACGCAGTATTTT. Translating it yields CASSPQLLFRGTDTQYF.